One sample yielded the 7 T cell receptor beta chains listed below, sequenced in a study of OX40 agonist ivuxolimab in advanced cancers. The data were produced by immunoSEQ multiplex PCR, yet TCRdb's version contains in-frame clones alone and is incomplete. This sample carries approximately 130,000 clones, 93% of them seen once, and the ten largest clones take approximately 0.99%. The sequencing here drew on CD4+ or CD8+ T cells sorted from blood, taken in a trial of the OX40 agonist ivuxolimab. Source of these receptors: an adult with an advanced solid tumor such as melanoma, head and neck, liver or kidney cancer.

The rearrangement uses TRBV20-1 and TRBJ1-2; D gene ambiguous. CDR3 size: 11 residues. Trimming left V 5 bases short and J 7 bases short, with 11 bases between. Germline loops: CDR1 DFQATT, CDR2 SNEGSKA (reference sequence). This CDR3 is CSAPRLGGYTF. CDR3 nucleotides: TGCAGTGCTCCCCGATTGGGTGGCTACACCTTC.

The chain has TRBV6-6 and TRBJ1-1; D is unclear. The CDR3 is 13 amino acids. Trimming stripped 4 bases from V and 5 bases from J, with 11 bases between. CDR1 MNHNY and CDR2 SVGAGI come from the germline V gene (reference sequence). The CDR3 loop reads CASSSGVSTEAFF. CDR3 coding DNA: TGTGCCAGCAGTTCCGGGGTCTCAACTGAAGCTTTCTTT.

This clone was seen only a few times. The rearrangement links TRBV4-2 to TRBJ2-7; 9 bases align to TRBD1. The CDR3 is 18 amino acids. Germline V gene sequence: CDR1 LGHNA, CDR2 YNFKEQ. The V and J ends lost 1 base and 0 bases, in that order; junction bases with no gene match: 10. The CDR3 is CASSQVGTGPDSSYEQYF. DNA for the CDR3: TGTGCCAGCAGCCAAGTAGGGACAGGGCCCGACAGCTCCTACGAGCAGTACTTC.

The chain links TRBV11-2 to TRBJ2-7; possibly TRBD1 or TRBD2 for D (5 bases each). Trimming removed 1 base at V and 2 bases at J, with 9 bases between. CDR3 length: 14 amino acids. Germline V CDR1 and CDR2: SGHAT, FQNNGV. CDR3 nucleotides: TGTGCCAGCAGCTTAGGAGGGGCGACCTACGAGCAGTACTTC. This encodes CASSLGGATYEQYF.

The J gene is TRBJ1-4, the V gene TRBV7-2, with 8 nucleotides matching TRBD1. The CDR3 extends over 14 amino acids. From germline, CDR1 is SGHTA and CDR2 FQGNSA. The V segment lost 5 bases and the J segment 3 bases; nucleotides outside the gene matches: 2. The CDR3 loop is CASSPQGANEKLFF. In nucleotides, the CDR3 is TGTGCCAGCAGCCCACAGGGGGCTAATGAAAAACTGTTTTTT.

The rearrangement joins TRBV30 to TRBJ2-6; the D is unclear. This CDR3 comprises 17 residues. V was clipped by 0 bases and J by 2 bases, with 14 bases between them. Germline-derived CDR1 and CDR2 are GTSNPN and SVGIG (reference sequence). The CDR3 sequence: CAWSVIWPSPGANVLTF. CDR3 bases: TGTGCCTGGAGTGTAATATGGCCGTCACCTGGGGCCAACGTCCTGACTTTC. Based on the CDR3 plus reference TRBV30 and TRBJ2-6, the full variable domain is SQTIHQWPATLVQPVGSPLSLECTVEGTSNPNLYWYRQAAGRGLQLLFYSVGIGQISSEVPQNLSASRPQDRQFILSSKKLLLSDSGFYLCAWSVIWPSPGANVLTFGAGSRLTVL.

This clone appeared a single time. The chain recombines TRBV6-1 with TRBJ2-4; D remains ambiguous. The CDR3 loop spans 14 amino acids. CDR1 and CDR2 from the germline V gene are MNHNS and SASEGT. Between the trimmed V and J ends, which lost 4 bases and 5 bases, there was a span of 12 bases. The CDR3 region is CASSVGQTENIQYF. CDR3 in DNA: TGTGCCAGCAGTGTTGGGCAGACCGAAAACATTCAGTACTTC.